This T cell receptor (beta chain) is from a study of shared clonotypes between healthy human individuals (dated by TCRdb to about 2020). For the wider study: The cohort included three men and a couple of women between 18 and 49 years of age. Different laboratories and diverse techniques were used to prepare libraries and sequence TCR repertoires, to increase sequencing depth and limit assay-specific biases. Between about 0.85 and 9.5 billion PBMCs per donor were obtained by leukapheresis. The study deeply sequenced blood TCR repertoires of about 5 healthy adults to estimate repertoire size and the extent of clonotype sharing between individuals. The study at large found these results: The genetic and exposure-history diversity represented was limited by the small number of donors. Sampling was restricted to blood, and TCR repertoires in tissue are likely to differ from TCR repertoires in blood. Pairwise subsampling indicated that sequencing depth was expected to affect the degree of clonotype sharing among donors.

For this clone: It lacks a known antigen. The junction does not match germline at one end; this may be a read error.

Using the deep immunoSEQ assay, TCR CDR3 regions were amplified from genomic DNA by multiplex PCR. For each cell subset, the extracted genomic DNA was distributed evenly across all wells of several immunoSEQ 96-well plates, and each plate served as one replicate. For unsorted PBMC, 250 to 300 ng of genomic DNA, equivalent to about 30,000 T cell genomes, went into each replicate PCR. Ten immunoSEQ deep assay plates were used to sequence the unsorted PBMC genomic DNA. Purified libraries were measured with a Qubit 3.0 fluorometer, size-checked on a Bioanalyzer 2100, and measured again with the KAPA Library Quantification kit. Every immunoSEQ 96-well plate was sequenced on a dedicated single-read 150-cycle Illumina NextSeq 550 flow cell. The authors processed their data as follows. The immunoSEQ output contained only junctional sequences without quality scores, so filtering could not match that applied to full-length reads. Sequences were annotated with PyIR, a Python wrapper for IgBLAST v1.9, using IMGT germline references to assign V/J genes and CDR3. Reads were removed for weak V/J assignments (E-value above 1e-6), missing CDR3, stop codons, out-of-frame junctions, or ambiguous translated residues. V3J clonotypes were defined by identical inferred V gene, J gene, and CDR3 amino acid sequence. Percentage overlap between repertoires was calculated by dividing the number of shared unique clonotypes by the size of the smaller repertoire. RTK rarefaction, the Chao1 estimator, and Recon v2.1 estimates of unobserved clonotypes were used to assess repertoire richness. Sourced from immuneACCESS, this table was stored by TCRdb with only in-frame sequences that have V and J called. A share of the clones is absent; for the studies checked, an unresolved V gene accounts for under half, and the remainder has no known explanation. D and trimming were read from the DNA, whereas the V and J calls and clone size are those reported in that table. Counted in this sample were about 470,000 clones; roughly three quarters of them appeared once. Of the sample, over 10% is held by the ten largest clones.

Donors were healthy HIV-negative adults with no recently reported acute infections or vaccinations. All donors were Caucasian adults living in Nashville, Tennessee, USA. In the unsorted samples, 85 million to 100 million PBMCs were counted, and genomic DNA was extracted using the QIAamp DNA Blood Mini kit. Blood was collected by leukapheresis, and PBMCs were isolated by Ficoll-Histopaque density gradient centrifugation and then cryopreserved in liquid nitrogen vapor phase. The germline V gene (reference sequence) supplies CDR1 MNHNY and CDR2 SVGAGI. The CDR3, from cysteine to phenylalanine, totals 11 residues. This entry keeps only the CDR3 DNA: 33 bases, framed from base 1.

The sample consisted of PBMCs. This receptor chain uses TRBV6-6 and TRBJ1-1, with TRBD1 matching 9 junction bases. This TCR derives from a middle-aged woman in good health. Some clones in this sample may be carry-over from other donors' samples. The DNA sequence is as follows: TGTGCCAGCAGCCCTGACAGGGGGTGGATTTTT. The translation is CASSPDRGWIF.